Reported below is one TCR beta chain. No antigen is known for it. These data belong to a study of immune cell composition in non-small cell lung cancer. Genomic DNA came from frozen unsorted single-cell suspensions. CDR1 is KGHSH and CDR2 is LQKENI in the germline V gene. This CDR3 comprises 16 residues. V lost 3 bases, J lost 6 bases, and 7 bases stayed unmatched. Clones were sequenced by immunoSEQ multiplex PCR, and TCRdb holds only the in-frame ones, with some missing. Among roughly 3,400 clones listed, around 80% were seen once. Points from the study as a whole: TIL tumour reactivity correlated with maximal tumour-associated clone frequency in adenocarcinoma. Tumour TCR-beta clonality showed no significant link to smoking pack-years. Top 10 clone scores and clonality were higher in squamous than adenocarcinoma.

V usage is TRBV18 and J usage is TRBJ2-3, with 12 bases fitting TRBD1. This sequence was found in a human donor with non-small cell lung cancer. Sequencing was carried out using lung tumor tissue. CDR3: CASSPGTGGRADTQYF. In DNA form, the CDR3 reads TGTGCCAGCTCACCGGGGACAGGGGGCCGTGCTGATACGCAGTATTTT.